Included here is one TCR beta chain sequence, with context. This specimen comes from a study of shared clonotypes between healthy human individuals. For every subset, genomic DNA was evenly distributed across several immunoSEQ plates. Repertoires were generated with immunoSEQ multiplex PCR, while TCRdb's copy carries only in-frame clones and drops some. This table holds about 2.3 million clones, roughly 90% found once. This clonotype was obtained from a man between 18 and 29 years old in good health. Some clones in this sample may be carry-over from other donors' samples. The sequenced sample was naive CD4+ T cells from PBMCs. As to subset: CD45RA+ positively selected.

The CDR3 DNA is TGTGCCAGCAGCTTAAAATTAGGGGGTCAGCGGCTGAACACTGAAGCTTTCTTT. Translation: CASSLKLGGQRLNTEAFF. The chain couples TRBV5-4 to TRBJ1-1; D might be TRBD1 (6 bases). Germline V gene sequence: CDR1 SGHNT, CDR2 YYREEE (reference sequence). The CDR3 totals 18 residues. V was pared by 2 bases and J by 0 bases, with 20 bases between.